This T cell receptor (beta chain) is drawn from a study of cytotoxic CD8 clonotypes in ibrutinib-treated CLL. The wider study: Included were approximately ten relapsed/refractory and about 14 treatment-naive patients, of whom 17 to 18 were IGHV unmutated. Specimens for response were gathered following a median around a year of therapy, spanning 6 to 36.

Trimming removed 1 base from V and 15 bases from J; junction bases left unmatched: 7. The CDR3 has 13 residues. Germline values: CDR1 MGHDK, CDR2 SYGVNS. Here immunoSEQ multiplex PCR was the method, and the copy in TCRdb shows in-frame clones only, minus some. The repertoire consists of about 300,000 clones, with about 72% occurring once and the leading ten covering about 5.8%. The sequence derives from a human donor with chronic lymphocytic leukemia. Specimen: PBMCs, collected at disease progression, from a patient treated with ibrutinib. This sequence joins TRBV25-1 and TRBJ2-1; 9 nucleotides match TRBD1. Here the CDR3 reads CASSESGTGKAFF. The CDR3 bases are TGTGCCAGCAGTGAATCCGGGACAGGGAAAGCGTTCTTC. The whole variable domain, remainder taken from reference TRBV25-1 and TRBJ2-1, is EADIYQTPRYLVIGTGKKITLECSQTMGHDKMYWYQQDPGMELHLIHYSYGVNSTEKGDLSSESTVSRIRTEHFPLTLESARPSHTSQYLCASSESGTGKAFFGPGTRLTVL.